The 14 T cell receptor beta chains listed next were all sequenced from one sample in a study of neurological immune-mediated disorders. TCRdb reanalysed the 5' RACE reads using MiXCR and keeps one entry per CDR3 protein. The data contain about 55,000 distinct CDR3 sequences, roughly 3.8% of them seen just once; the ten biggest clones take up 6% to 7%. The sequenced material came from PBMCs. Receptors were obtained from a man aged 60 to 69 with multiple sclerosis.

This clonotype was detected ten times or more. The V and J genes are TRBV20-1 and TRBJ1-2, with D possibly matching TRBD1 (6 bases). The CDR3 has 13 residues. The germline V gene has CDR1 DFQATT and CDR2 SNEGSKA (reference sequence). Trimming cost V 6 bases and J 7 bases, with 18 bases left between them. DNA for the CDR3: TGCAGTGCCTACAGCCAGGGGTCCTTTGGCTACACCTTC. It yields the protein CSAYSQGSFGYTF.

By frequency in the sample, this clonotype is medium-sized. This chain uses TRBV7-2 with TRBJ1-5; no clear D gene. Trimming pared 2 bases from V and 9 bases from J, leaving 20 bases between. Germline assignment: CDR1 SGHTA and CDR2 FQGNSA. This CDR3 contains 16 residues. Here the CDR3 DNA reads TGTGCCAGCAGCTTAAACCCGACTGTGCTATCCCGGCCCCAGCATTTT. Amino acids: CASSLNPTVLSRPQHF. The full variable domain, completed using reference TRBV7-2 and TRBJ1-5, is GAGVSQSPSNKVTEKGKDVELRCDPISGHTALYWYRQSLGQGLEFLIYFQGNSAPDKSGLPSDRFSAERTGGSVSTLTIQRTQQEDSAVYLCASSLNPTVLSRPQHFGDGTRLSIL.

About this clonotype: A single base separates this from a much larger clone, so it may be a read error. The chain employs TRBV29-1 and TRBJ2-7; unclear D gene. CDR1 SQVTM and CDR2 ANQGSEA come from the germline V gene. The CDR3 consists of 13 residues. V was clipped by 2 bases and J by 3 bases, with 11 bases between them. The CDR3 here is CSVELDGDYEQYF. CDR3 nucleotide sequence: TGCAGCGTTGAATTAGACGGAGACTACGAGCAGTACTTC.

The sample holds many counts of this clonotype. The chain couples TRBV6-5 to TRBJ1-5; D may be TRBD1 (5 bases). The germline CDR1 and CDR2 sequences are MNHEY and SVGAGI. V was shortened by 6 bases and J by 9 bases, with 15 bases between the two germline ends. This CDR3 is 13 amino acids long. Here the CDR3 DNA reads TGTGCCAGCAGCCCCGGGGGGGGACCGCCCCAGCATTTT. This gives the protein CASSPGGGPPQHF.

This clonotype appeared a few times. Sequence at one end of the junction differs from germline and may be a read error. The V call is TRBV7-9, the J call TRBJ1-6; tentatively, D is TRBD1 (5 bases). The CDR3 spans 14 residues. In germline, CDR1 is SEHNR, CDR2 FQNEAQ (reference sequence). In DNA, the CDR3 is TGTGCCAGCAATTCGGGACCTCATAATTCACCCCTACACTTT. It yields the protein CASNSGPHNSPLHF.

The sample holds many counts of this clonotype. The chain is built from TRBV20-1 and TRBJ2-7; possible D gene TRBD2, 5 bases. Germline V gene lookup returns CDR1 DFQATT and CDR2 SNEGSKA (reference sequence). The CDR3 loop spans 14 amino acids. V was shortened by 0 bases and J by 2 bases, with 11 bases between the two germline ends. CDR3 in DNA: TGCAGTGCTAGAGATGCTAGCAGTCCCTACGAGCAGTACTTC. It codes for CSARDASSPYEQYF.

This clonotype was counted ten times or more. This chain links TRBV20-1 with TRBJ2-6, with 12 bases matching TRBD2. Trimming cost V 6 bases and J 2 bases; bases outside gene matches: 5. This CDR3 contains 16 residues. Germline lookup yields CDR1 DFQATT and CDR2 SNEGSKA (reference sequence). As DNA, the CDR3 is TGCAGTGCAATGACTAGCGGGGGTACTGGGGCCAACGTCCTGACTTTC. This encodes CSAMTSGGTGANVLTF.

The CDR3: CASSPGGRYEAFF. DNA for the CDR3: TGTGCCAGCAGTCCCGGGGGGCGGTATGAAGCTTTCTTT. This rearrangement joins TRBV28 to TRBJ1-1, with a weak D call TRBD1 (6 bases). The CDR3 is 13 residues long. V was shortened by 5 bases and J by 7 bases, with 14 bases between the two germline ends. CDR1 and CDR2 (germline): MDHEN, SYDVKM.

This clonotype came up many times. DNA of the CDR3: TGTGCCAGCACCCCATTAGACAGTGAAATTAACGAGCAGTACTTC. This sequence encodes CASTPLDSEINEQYF. The rearrangement uses TRBV28 and TRBJ2-7; perhaps TRBD1 as D (5 bases). CDR1 and CDR2 from the germline V gene are MDHEN and SYDVKM. The germline V and J ends were trimmed by 7 bases and 5 bases, with 21 bases remaining between them. The CDR3 totals 15 residues.

This clonotype was counted at least ten times. The chain employs TRBV2 and TRBJ2-1; D tentatively reads TRBD1 or TRBD2 (6 bases each). CDR1 is SNHLY and CDR2 is FYNNEI in the germline V gene. V was cut by 7 bases and J by 8 bases, with 33 bases left in between. The CDR3 has 19 residues. The DNA of the CDR3 is TGTGCCAGCAAGAACGGGGCTAGAGGGACTCTAAGGGGGATCGATGAGCAGTTCTTC. Translated: CASKNGARGTLRGIDEQFF.

This clonotype was counted at least ten times. This rearrangement joins TRBV3-1 to TRBJ1-6; possibly TRBD1 for D (5 bases). CDR1 is LGHDT, CDR2 YNNKEL, per germline (reference sequence). This CDR3 spans 16 amino acids. V was clipped by 4 bases and J by 0 bases, with 10 bases between them. The DNA for the CDR3 is TGTGCCAGCAGCCCTGCAGGGTCCTCCTATAATTCACCCCTCCACTTT. It specifies CASSPAGSSYNSPLHF.

The table lists this clonotype with many counts. This rearrangement joins TRBV12-3 or TRBV12-4 to TRBJ1-2; 7 nucleotides agree with TRBD1. V dropped 10 bases and J dropped 2; count of bases not matched to a gene: 13. The CDR3 extends over 15 amino acids. In nucleotides, the CDR3 is TGTGCCACCACCCCCCCCGGGACAGAAAACTATGGCTACACCTTC. Translating it yields CATTPPGTENYGYTF.

The sample holds many counts of this clonotype. V is TRBV12-3 or TRBV12-4 and J is TRBJ2-1, with TRBD2 matching over 9 bases. The CDR3 is 15 residues long. The trim removed 6 bases at V and 4 bases at J, leaving 7 bases unmatched. CDR3 bases: TGTGCCAGCAGGCCGGGGACTAGCCTTTACAATGAGCAGTTCTTC. Translation: CASRPGTSLYNEQFF.

This clonotype came up a few times. One end of the junction varies from germline; a read error may be responsible. V usage is TRBV5-1 and J usage is TRBJ1-3; D is undetermined. Germline V gene data show CDR1 as SGHRS and CDR2 as YFSETQ. The CDR3 covers 15 residues. The CDR3 sequence is CASSLVGDSGKTIYF. CDR3 sequence (DNA): TGCGCCAGCAGCTTGGTGGGAGATTCTGGAAAAACCATATATTTT. Variable domain in full (rest from reference TRBV5-1 and TRBJ1-3): KAGVTQTPRYLIKTRGQQVTLSCSPISGHRSVSWYQQTPGQGLQFLFEYFSETQRNKGNFPGRFSGRQFSNSRSEMNVSTLELGDSALYLCASSLVGDSGKTIYFGEGSWLTVV.